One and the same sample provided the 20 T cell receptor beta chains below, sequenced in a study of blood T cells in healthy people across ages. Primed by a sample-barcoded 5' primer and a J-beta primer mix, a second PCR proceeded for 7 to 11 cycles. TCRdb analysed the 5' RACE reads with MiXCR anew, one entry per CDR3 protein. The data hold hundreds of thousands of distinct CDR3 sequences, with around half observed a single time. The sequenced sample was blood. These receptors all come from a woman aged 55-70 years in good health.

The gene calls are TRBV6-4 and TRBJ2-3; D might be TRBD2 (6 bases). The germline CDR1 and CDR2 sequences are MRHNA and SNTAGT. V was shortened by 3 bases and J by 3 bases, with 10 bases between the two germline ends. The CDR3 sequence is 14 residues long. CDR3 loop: CASSEGSGTDTQYF. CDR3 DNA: TGTGCCAGCAGTGAAGGGAGCGGGACAGATACGCAGTATTTT.

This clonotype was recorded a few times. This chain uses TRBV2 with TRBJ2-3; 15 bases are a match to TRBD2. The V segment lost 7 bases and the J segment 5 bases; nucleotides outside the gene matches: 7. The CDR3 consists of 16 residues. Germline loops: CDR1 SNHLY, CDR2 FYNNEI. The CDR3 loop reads CASTPGLAGGLDTQYF. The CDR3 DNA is TGTGCCAGCACACCGGGACTAGCGGGAGGATTAGATACGCAGTATTTT.

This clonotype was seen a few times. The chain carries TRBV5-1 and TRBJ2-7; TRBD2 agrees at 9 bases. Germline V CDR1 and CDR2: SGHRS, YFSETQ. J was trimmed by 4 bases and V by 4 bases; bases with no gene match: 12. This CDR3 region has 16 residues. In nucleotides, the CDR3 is TGCGCCAGCAGCGCGGGGGGGAGGAAGGGATATTACGAGCAGTACTTC. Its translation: CASSAGGRKGYYEQYF. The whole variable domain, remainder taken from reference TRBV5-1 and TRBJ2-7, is KAGVTQTPRYLIKTRGQQVTLSCSPISGHRSVSWYQQTPGQGLQFLFEYFSETQRNKGNFPGRFSGRQFSNSRSEMNVSTLELGDSALYLCASSAGGRKGYYEQYFGPGTRLTVT.

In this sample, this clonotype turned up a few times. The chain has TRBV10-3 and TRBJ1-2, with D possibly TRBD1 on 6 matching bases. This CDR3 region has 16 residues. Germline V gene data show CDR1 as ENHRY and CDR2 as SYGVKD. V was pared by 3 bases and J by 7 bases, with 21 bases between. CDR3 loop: CAISEKQGRLSGGYTF. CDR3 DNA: TGTGCCATCAGTGAAAAACAGGGAAGGTTGAGCGGTGGCTACACCTTC.

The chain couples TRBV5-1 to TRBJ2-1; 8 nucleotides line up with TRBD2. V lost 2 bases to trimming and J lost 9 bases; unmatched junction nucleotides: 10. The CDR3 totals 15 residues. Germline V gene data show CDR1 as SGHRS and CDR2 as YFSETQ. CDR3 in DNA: TGCGCCAGCAGCTTAGCGGGAGAAGAGTTCGCTGAGCAGTTCTTC. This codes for CASSLAGEEFAEQFF.

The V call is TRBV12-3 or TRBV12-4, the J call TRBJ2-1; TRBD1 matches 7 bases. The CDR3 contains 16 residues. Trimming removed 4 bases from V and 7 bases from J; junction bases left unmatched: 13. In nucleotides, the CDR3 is TGTGCCAGCAGTTCCCCAAACAGGGGCGGTAAGAATGAGCAGTTCTTC. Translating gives CASSSPNRGGKNEQFF.

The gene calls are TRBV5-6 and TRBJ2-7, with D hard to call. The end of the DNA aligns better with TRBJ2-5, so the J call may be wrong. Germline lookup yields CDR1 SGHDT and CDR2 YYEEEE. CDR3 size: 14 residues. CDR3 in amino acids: CASSFESLGETQYF. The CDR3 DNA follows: TGTGCCAGCAGCTTCGAATCTCTTGGGGAGACCCAGTACTTC.

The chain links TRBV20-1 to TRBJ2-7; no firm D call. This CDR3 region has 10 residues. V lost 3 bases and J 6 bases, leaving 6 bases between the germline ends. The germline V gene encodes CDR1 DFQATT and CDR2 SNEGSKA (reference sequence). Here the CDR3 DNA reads TGCAGTGCTAGCGGCCCCGAGCAGTACTTC. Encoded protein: CSASGPEQYF.

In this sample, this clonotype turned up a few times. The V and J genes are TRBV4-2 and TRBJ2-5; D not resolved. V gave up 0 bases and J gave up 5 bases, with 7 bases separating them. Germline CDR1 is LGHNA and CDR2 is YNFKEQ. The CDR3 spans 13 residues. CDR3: CASSQEGMETQYF. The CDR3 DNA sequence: TGTGCCAGCAGCCAAGAAGGGATGGAGACCCAGTACTTC.

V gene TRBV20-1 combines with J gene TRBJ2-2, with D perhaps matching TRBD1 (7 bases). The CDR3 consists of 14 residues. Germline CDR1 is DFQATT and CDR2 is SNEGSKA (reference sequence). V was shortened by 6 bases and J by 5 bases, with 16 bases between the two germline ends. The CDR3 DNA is TGCAGTGCCCCTGAGACAGGGAGGACCGGGGAGCTGTTTTTT. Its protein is CSAPETGRTGELFF.

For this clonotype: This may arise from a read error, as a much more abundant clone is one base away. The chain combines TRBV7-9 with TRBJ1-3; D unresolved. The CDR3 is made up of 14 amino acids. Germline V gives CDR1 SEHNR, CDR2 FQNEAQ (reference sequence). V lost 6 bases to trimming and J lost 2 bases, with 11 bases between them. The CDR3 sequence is CASSPQRPGNTIYF. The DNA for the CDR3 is TGTGCCAGCAGTCCTCAGCGCCCTGGAAACACCATATATTTT.

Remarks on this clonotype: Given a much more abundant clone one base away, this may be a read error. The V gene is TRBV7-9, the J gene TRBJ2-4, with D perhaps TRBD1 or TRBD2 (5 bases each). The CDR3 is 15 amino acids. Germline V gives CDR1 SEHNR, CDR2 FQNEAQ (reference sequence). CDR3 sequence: CASSLAGGAENIQYF. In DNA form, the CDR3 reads TGTGCCAGCAGCTTAGCTGGGGGAGCCGAAAACATTCAGTACTTC.

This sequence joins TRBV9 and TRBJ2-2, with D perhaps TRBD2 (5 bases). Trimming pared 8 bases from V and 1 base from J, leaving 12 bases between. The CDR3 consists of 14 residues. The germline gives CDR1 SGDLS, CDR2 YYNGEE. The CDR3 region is CASRDPRNTGELFF. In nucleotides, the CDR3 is TGTGCCAGTCGGGATCCTAGGAACACCGGGGAGCTGTTTTTT.

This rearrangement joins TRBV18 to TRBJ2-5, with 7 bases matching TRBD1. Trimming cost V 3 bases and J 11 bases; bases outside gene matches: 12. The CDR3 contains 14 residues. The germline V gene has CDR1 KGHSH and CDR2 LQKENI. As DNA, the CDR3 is TGTGCCAGCTCACCGCCGGGACAGCGGAATGAGCAGTACTTC. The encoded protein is CASSPPGQRNEQYF.

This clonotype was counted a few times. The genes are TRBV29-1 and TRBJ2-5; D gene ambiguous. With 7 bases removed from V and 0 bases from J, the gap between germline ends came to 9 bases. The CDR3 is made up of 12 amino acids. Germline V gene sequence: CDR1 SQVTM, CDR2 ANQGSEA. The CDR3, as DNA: TGCAGCGCGTGGACGGACCAAGAGACCCAGTACTTC. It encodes CSAWTDQETQYF.

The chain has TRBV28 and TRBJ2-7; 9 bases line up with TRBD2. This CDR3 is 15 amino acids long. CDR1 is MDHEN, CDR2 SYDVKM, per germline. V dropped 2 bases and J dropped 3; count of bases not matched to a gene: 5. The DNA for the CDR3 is TGTGCCAGCAGTTTACTTAGCGGGAGAGTCTACGAGCAGTACTTC. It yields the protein CASSLLSGRVYEQYF.

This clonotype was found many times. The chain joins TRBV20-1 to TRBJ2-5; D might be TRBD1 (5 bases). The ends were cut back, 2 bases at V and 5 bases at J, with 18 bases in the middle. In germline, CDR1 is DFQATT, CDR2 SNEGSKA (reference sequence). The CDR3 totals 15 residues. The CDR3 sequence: CSARIRVTPGETQYF. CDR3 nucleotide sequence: TGCAGTGCTAGAATTAGGGTGACGCCAGGGGAGACCCAGTACTTC.

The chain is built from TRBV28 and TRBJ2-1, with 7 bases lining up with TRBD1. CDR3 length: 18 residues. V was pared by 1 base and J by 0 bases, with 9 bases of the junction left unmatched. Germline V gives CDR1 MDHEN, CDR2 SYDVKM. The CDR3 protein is CASSLSLWGQSSYNEQFF. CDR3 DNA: TGTGCCAGCAGTTTATCATTATGGGGACAGTCCTCCTACAATGAGCAGTTCTTC. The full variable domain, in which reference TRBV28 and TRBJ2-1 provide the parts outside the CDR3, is DVKVTQSSRYLVKRTGEKVFLECVQDMDHENMFWYRQDPGLGLRLIYFSYDVKMKEKGDIPEGYSVSREKKERFSLILESASTNQTSMYLCASSLSLWGQSSYNEQFFGPGTRLTVL.

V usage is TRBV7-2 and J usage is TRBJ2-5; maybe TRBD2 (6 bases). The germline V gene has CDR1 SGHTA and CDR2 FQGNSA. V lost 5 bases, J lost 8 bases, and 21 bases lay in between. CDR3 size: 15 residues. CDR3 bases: TGTGCCAGCAGCCTCGGTCCGAACTGGGGGGAAACCCAGTACTTC. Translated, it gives CASSLGPNWGETQYF.

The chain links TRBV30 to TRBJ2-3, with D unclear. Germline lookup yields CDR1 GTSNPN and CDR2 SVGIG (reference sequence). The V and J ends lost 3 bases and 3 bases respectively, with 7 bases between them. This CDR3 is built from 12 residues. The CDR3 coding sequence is TGTGCCTGGAGGGCATCAACAGATACGCAGTATTTT. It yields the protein CAWRASTDTQYF.